This T cell receptor (beta chain) was sequenced during a study of blood T cell repertoires in COVID-19. Whole-study context: Italy, Spain and the United States were the sources of the convalescent and acute COVID-19 samples. The cDNA or gDNA used as material had been derived from T cells, B-cell-depleted T cells, or PBMCs.

In the original analysis: Estimated nucleated cell counts came from reference gene primer amplification. Libraries were prepared by immunoSEQ multiplex PCR; TCRdb keeps only in-frame clonotypes and omits some of them. The DNA gave D and trimming, while V, J and clone size come from that table. The sample has approximately 260,000 clones, 80% to 90% seen once. Germline CDR1 and CDR2: SGHAT and FQNNGV. The CDR3 spans 14 residues. The germline V and J ends were trimmed by 2 bases and 5 bases, with 9 bases remaining between them. The rearrangement links TRBV11-2 to TRBJ1-4; D is ambiguous. The TCR originated in a woman in her 70s with acute or convalescent COVID-19. Material for sequencing was peripheral blood. The CDR3 DNA follows: TGTGCCAGCAGCTTATCCAGATCCAATGAAAAACTGTTTTTT. This gives the protein CASSLSRSNEKLFF. Full variable domain (missing parts from reference TRBV11-2 and TRBJ1-4): EAGVAQSPRYKIIEKRQSVAFWCNPISGHATLYWYQQILGQGPKLLIQFQNNGVVDDSQLPKDRFSAERLKGVDSTLKIQPAKLEDSAVYLCASSLSRSNEKLFFGSGTQLSVL.